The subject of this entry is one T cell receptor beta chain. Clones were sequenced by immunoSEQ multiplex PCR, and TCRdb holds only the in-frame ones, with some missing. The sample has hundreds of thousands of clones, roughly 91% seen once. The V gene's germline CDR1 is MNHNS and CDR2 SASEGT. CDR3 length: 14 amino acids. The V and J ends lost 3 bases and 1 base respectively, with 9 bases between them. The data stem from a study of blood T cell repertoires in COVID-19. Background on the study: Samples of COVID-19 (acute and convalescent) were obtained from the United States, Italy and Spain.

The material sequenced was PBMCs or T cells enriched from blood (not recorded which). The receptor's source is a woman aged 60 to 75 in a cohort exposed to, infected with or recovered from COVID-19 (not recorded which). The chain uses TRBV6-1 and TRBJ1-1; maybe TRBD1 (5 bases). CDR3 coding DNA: TGTGCCAGCAGTGATCTGACAGAGAACACTGAAGCTTTCTTT. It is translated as CASSDLTENTEAFF.